Listed here are 7 T cell receptor beta chains from one sample, sequenced in a study of shared clonotypes between healthy human individuals. Generated by immunoSEQ multiplex PCR, the TCRdb table keeps only in-frame clones and is missing some. The profile covers around 2.1 million clones, with about 94% appearing a single time and 0.1% to 0.15% taken by the ten largest. The source material was naive CD4+ T cells sorted from blood. Subset noted: CD45RA+ positively selected. The source is a young man in good health.

CDR3 sequence reads: CASSFCYECEQFF. For the CDR3, the DNA is TGTGCCAGCAGCTTCTGCTACGAGTGTGAGCAGTTCTTC. The rearrangement joins TRBV11-2 to TRBJ2-1; D gene ambiguous. From germline, CDR1 is SGHAT and CDR2 FQNNGV. V gave up 3 bases and J gave up 9 bases, with 12 bases separating them. The CDR3 is made up of 13 amino acids.

The chain recombines TRBV10-2 with TRBJ2-6, with TRBD2 as a possible D gene (6 bases). V was cut by 6 bases and J by 8 bases, with 11 bases left in between. Germline V gives CDR1 WSHSY, CDR2 SAAADI. The CDR3 is made up of 13 amino acids. In nucleotides, the CDR3 is TGCGCCAGCAGGGAGACTAGTCCCAACGTCCTGACTTTC. This encodes CASRETSPNVLTF.

The V call is TRBV5-4, the J call TRBJ2-3, with TRBD2 identical over 7 bases. V lost 4 bases to trimming and J lost 8 bases; unmatched junction nucleotides: 4. Germline assignment: CDR1 SGHNT and CDR2 YYREEE (reference sequence). The CDR3 is 12 residues long. In DNA form, the CDR3 reads TGTGCCAGCAGCCCCCCGGGGGGTACGCAGTATTTT. It codes for CASSPPGGTQYF. Drawing the rest from reference TRBV5-4 and TRBJ2-3, the complete variable domain is ETGVTQSPTHLIKTRGQQVTLRCSSQSGHNTVSWYQQALGQGPQFIFQYYREEENGRGNFPPRFSGLQFPNYSSELNVNALELDDSALYLCASSPPGGTQYFGPGTRLTVL.

Regarding this clone: Other DNA sequences of this sample code for an identical CDR3. V usage is TRBV19 and J usage is TRBJ2-7, with TRBD1 as a possible D gene (5 bases). The V end lost 6 bases, the J end lost 5 bases, and 14 bases lay between the germline ends. The CDR3 is 13 residues long. Per germline, CDR1 LNHDA and CDR2 SQIVND (reference sequence). CDR3 in amino acids: CASSDRGINEQYF. DNA of the CDR3: TGTGCCAGTAGCGATAGGGGCATTAACGAGCAGTACTTC.

Concerning this clone itself: This sample also contains other DNA sequences that code for the same CDR3. CDR3 region: CAWVNFGSYNEQFF. CDR3 nucleotides: TGTGCCTGGGTAAACTTCGGGTCCTACAATGAGCAGTTCTTC. The chain joins TRBV30 to TRBJ2-1, with D unclear. V was cut by 5 bases and J by 1 base, with 12 bases left in between. This CDR3 is built from 14 residues. Germline-derived CDR1 and CDR2 are GTSNPN and SVGIG (reference sequence).

CDR3 bases: TGTGCCAGCAGGGATCCAGCGGGAGGGATCGAGCAGTACTTC. It translates to CASRDPAGGIEQYF. The chain has TRBV11-2 and TRBJ2-7; 10 bases are shared with TRBD2. V shed 6 bases, J shed 6 bases, and the junction held 8 bases outside the gene matches. CDR1 is SGHAT, CDR2 FQNNGV, per germline. CDR3 length: 14 residues.

This clone came up once. The rearrangement links TRBV6-6 to TRBJ1-6; D is uncertain. The CDR3 consists of 14 residues. In germline, CDR1 is MNHNY, CDR2 SVGAGI (reference sequence). V shed 2 bases and J shed 8 bases, with 10 bases lying between them. The CDR3 nucleotides read TGTGCCAGCAGTTACGACGGCAGCTATTCACCCCTCCACTTT. This encodes CASSYDGSYSPLHF.